This TCR beta chain is drawn from a study of post-analysis software for immune sequencing data. Study details: There were relapsing-remitting, secondary progressive and progressive-relapsing multiple sclerosis among the disease courses included. Broader study findings: Elevated frequency relative to controls characterized several TRBV segments in patients, TRBV5-6, TRBV5-1 and TRBV20-1 among them. Significantly lower normalized Chao1 diversity was seen in multiple sclerosis patients than in controls.

Incorporated into the TCR beta cDNA libraries were unique molecular identifiers, which served to reduce PCR and sequencing biases. Input of roughly 0.9 to 11 million T cells yielded hundreds of thousands of cDNA molecules. Each CDR3 protein gets one entry after TCRdb re-called the PCR reads with MiXCR. The table has about 770,000 distinct CDR3 sequences, around 42% seen once; the top ten hold roughly 4.9%. About this clonotype itself: Its antigen is not identified.

Germline CDR1 and CDR2: SGHTA and FQGTGA. The CDR3 is made up of 15 amino acids. The ends were cut back, 4 bases at V and 2 bases at J, with 14 bases in the middle. This TCR came from a girl aged 10 to 17 with multiple sclerosis. What was sequenced was blood. The chain carries TRBV7-3 and TRBJ2-5; a weak D match, TRBD2 (5 bases). Here the CDR3 reads CASSSGLLGQETQYF. Written as DNA, the CDR3 is TGTGCCAGCAGCTCCGGACTCCTGGGGCAAGAGACCCAGTACTTC.